This is a list of T cell receptor beta chains from one sample in a study of OX40 agonist ivuxolimab in advanced cancers. Data came from immunoSEQ multiplex PCR; TCRdb stores just in-frame clones and leaves some out. The data show 75,000 to 100,000 clones, roughly 88% seen once. Sequenced material: CD4+ or CD8+ T cells sorted from blood, taken in a trial of the OX40 agonist ivuxolimab. These receptors were collected from an adult with an advanced solid tumor such as melanoma, head and neck, liver or kidney cancer. Each CDR3 is given with its conserved first and last residue. The order of the fields is clone size, J gene, V gene, D gene, CDR3 DNA, CDR3 protein. D genes are given only for firm matches. A clone size is listed for some rows: how often the clone was seen (once, few, many), or a class if it is expanded.

-,TRBJ2-7,TRBV10-3,TRBD1,TGTGCCACGGGAACGGGACAGGGGGCTTACGAGCAGTACTTC,CATGTGQGAYEQYF
-,TRBJ1-2,TRBV5-4,-,TGTGCCAGCACCGAAGGAGGGCAGGACAGATATGGCTACACCTTC,CASTEGGQDRYGYTF
once,TRBJ2-1,TRBV7-9,-,TGTGCCAGCAGCCGAGGGCAGAACAATGAGCAGTTCTTC,CASSRGQNNEQFF
-,TRBJ1-6,TRBV18,-,TGTGCCAGCTCACCAAATCCGGGTGACAATTCACCCCTCCACTTT,CASSPNPGDNSPLHF
-,TRBJ2-5,TRBV6-1,TRBD1,TGTGCCAGCAGTGACCCCGGACAGGGAGGCAGGAAGAGGACCCAGTACTTC,CASSDPGQGGRKRTQYF
-,TRBJ1-5,TRBV28,-,TGTGCCAGCAGTACCCAGGGTGGTAGCAATCAGCCCCAGCATTTT,CASSTQGGSNQPQHF
once,TRBJ2-7,TRBV11-1,-,TGTGCCAGCAGCCCCCGGGGCCGGGGATCCTACGAGCAGTACTTC,CASSPRGRGSYEQYF
-,TRBJ1-1,TRBV2,TRBD1,TGTGCCAGCAGTCCTGCCGGGACAGGGGGTACTGAAGCTTTCTTT,CASSPAGTGGTEAFF
-,TRBJ1-5,TRBV10-3,TRBD1,TGTGCCATCAGCCCAGGGACAGGGGACAATCAGCCCCAGCATTTT,CAISPGTGDNQPQHF
-,TRBJ1-4,TRBV9,-,TGTGCCAGCAGCGTAGGGTCCCTATTGACCTCCCCCCTGTTTTTT,CASSVGSLLTSPLFF
once,TRBJ2-2,TRBV2,TRBD1,TGTGCCAGCCAACAGGGGGCGAACACCGGGGAGCTGTTTTTT,CASQQGANTGELFF
once,TRBJ2-1,TRBV5-1,TRBD2,TGCGCCAGCAGCTCCGAGGGACTAGCGTTTTATGAGCAGTTCTTC,CASSSEGLAFYEQFF
-,TRBJ2-5,TRBV7-3,TRBD1,TGTGCCAGCAGCTGGACAGGGGAAGAGACCCAGTACTTC,CASSWTGEETQYF
-,TRBJ2-1,TRBV9,TRBD1,TGTGCCAGCAGCGCAAGACAGGGTGGAGACAATGAGCAGTTCTTC,CASSARQGGDNEQFF
-,TRBJ1-3,TRBV28,-,TGTGCCAGCAGTTTAGGAGGGTTCGCGGGAAACACCATATATTTT,CASSLGGFAGNTIYF
-,TRBJ2-2,TRBV30,TRBD2,TGTGCCTGGACCCCGGGACTAGCGGACACCGGGGAGCTGTTTTTT,CAWTPGLADTGELFF
-,TRBJ1-1,TRBV5-8,-,TGTGCCAGCGGGTGGGACGCTTTCTTT,CASGWDAFF
-,TRBJ1-5,TRBV18,-,TGTGCCAGCTCACCCTCGGGGGGATTGAGCAATCAGCCCCAGCATTTT,CASSPSGGLSNQPQHF
-,TRBJ1-5,TRBV7-2,-,TGTGCCAGCAGCTTTCGGAGCAATCAGCCCCAGCATTTT,CASSFRSNQPQHF
few,TRBJ2-7,TRBV2,TRBD2,TGTGCCAGCAGACCTCTAGCGGATCAGCAGTACTTC,CASRPLADQQYF
-,TRBJ2-3,TRBV29-1,-,TGCAGCGTTGAAAGCGCAGATACGCAGTATTTT,CSVESADTQYF
-,TRBJ2-1,TRBV2,-,TGTGCCAGCACTGCGGCACTACTCTACAATGAGCAGTTCTTC,CASTAALLYNEQFF
-,TRBJ2-3,TRBV7-6,TRBD2,TGTGCCAGCAGTTTAGGACTAGCGGGGGGGCAAGATACGCAGTATTTT,CASSLGLAGGQDTQYF
-,TRBJ1-2,TRBV28,TRBD1,TGTGCCAGCAGTCGCCAGGGGGCTGGCTATGGCTACACCTTC,CASSRQGAGYGYTF
-,TRBJ2-3,TRBV5-1,TRBD2,TGCGCCAGCAGCTTGCAAGCGGGAGGGACAGATACGCAGTATTTT,CASSLQAGGTDTQYF
-,TRBJ1-1,TRBV19,TRBD1,TGTGCCAGTAGCCAGGACAGGGGCACTGAAGCTTTCTTT,CASSQDRGTEAFF
-,TRBJ2-7,TRBV6-1,TRBD1,TGTGCCAGCAGTGAGGACAGGGTAGGCTACGAGCAGTACTTC,CASSEDRVGYEQYF
-,TRBJ2-2,TRBV27,TRBD1,TGTGCCAGCGGGGGGATTTTAGGACAGGGGTCGGCCGGGGAGCTGTTTTTT,CASGGILGQGSAGELFF
-,TRBJ2-5,TRBV28,-,TGTGCCAGCAGTTTATTCACCACTTTGGGAGAGACCCAGTACTTC,CASSLFTTLGETQYF
once,TRBJ2-7,TRBV27,TRBD1,TGTGCCAGCAGTTTAGGCCAGGGGGAAAACGAGCAGTACTTC,CASSLGQGENEQYF
-,TRBJ1-5,TRBV30,-,TGTGCCTGGAGTGTGGGATTAGGAAATCAGCCCCAGCATTTT,CAWSVGLGNQPQHF
few,TRBJ1-5,TRBV28,-,TGTGCCAGCGGGGATGGCGGACACCCAAATCAGCCCCAGCATTTT,CASGDGGHPNQPQHF
-,TRBJ2-1,TRBV30,TRBD2,TGTGCCTGGACTGCGGGACTAGTAGTTGAGCAGTTCTTC,CAWTAGLVVEQFF
-,TRBJ2-2,TRBV7-8,-,TGTGCCAGCAGCTCCGCCCCCCAGGGCGGGGAGCTGTTTTTT,CASSSAPQGGELFF
once,TRBJ1-2,TRBV7-9,TRBD1,TGTGCCAGCAGCTTAGGTGGAGGGGGCTTTGACAACTATGGCTACACCTTC,CASSLGGGGFDNYGYTF
once,TRBJ2-3,TRBV27,-,TGTGCCTGCCCGAAGCACCCCAGCACAGATACGCAGTATTTT,CACPKHPSTDTQYF
-,TRBJ1-1,TRBV28,-,TGTGCCAGCAGTTTTGGAAGAGCAGTTGAAGCTTTCTTT,CASSFGRAVEAFF
-,TRBJ1-2,TRBV27,-,TGTGCCAGCAGCCCCTCGCGAGGGGGGCTGAACTATGGCTACACCTTC,CASSPSRGGLNYGYTF
-,TRBJ2-3,TRBV10-3,-,TGTGCCATCAGTGAGTCGCAAGGGTTAGATACGCAGTATTTT,CAISESQGLDTQYF
-,TRBJ2-7,TRBV28,-,TGTGCCAGCAGTTTAAACAGTCCCTACGAGCAGTACTTC,CASSLNSPYEQYF
-,TRBJ2-2,TRBV29-1,TRBD1,TGCAGCGCAAAGGGACAGCAGAACACCGGGGAGCTGTTTTTT,CSAKGQQNTGELFF
-,TRBJ2-7,TRBV2,-,TGTGCCAGCCTTAACATTGTTGACAGTCCCTACGAGCAGTACTTC,CASLNIVDSPYEQYF
-,TRBJ2-7,TRBV23-1,-,TGCGCCAGCAGTCAGGGGCTAGGTCCGGGCGAGCAGTACTTC,CASSQGLGPGEQYF
-,TRBJ2-5,TRBV5-4,-,TGTGCCAGCAGCTTCGTGGTGGGAGGCGATAACCAAGAGACCCAGTACTTC,CASSFVVGGDNQETQYF
-,TRBJ1-5,TRBV19,-,TGTGCCAGTAGTACCCAGGGGAATAGCAATCAGCCCCAGCATTTT,CASSTQGNSNQPQHF
-,TRBJ2-3,TRBV6-1,-,TGTGCCAGCAGTGATTGGAGCACAGATACGCAGTATTTT,CASSDWSTDTQYF
-,TRBJ1-4,TRBV5-1,TRBD1,TGCGCCAGCAGTTGGGACAGGACGAGTGAAAAACTGTTTTTT,CASSWDRTSEKLFF
-,TRBJ2-3,TRBV9,TRBD2,TGTGCCAGCAGCGTAGTTGGTGGGACTAGCGGCCCAGATACGCAGTATTTT,CASSVVGGTSGPDTQYF
-,TRBJ2-7,TRBV6-1,-,TGTGCCAGCAGTGCACGCAGTCGTAGCTCCTACGAGCAGTACTTC,CASSARSRSSYEQYF
-,TRBJ2-5,TRBV5-1,TRBD2,TGCGCCAGCAGGCAGACTAGCGGGGGTTGGCAAGAGACCCAGTACTTC,CASRQTSGGWQETQYF
once,TRBJ1-5,TRBV10-1,-,TGCGCCAGCAGTGAGTCGGAAGGTAGGGGATCGGGGGCAGGTCAGCCCCAGCATTTT,CASSESEGRGSGAGQPQHF
-,TRBJ1-1,TRBV7-7,-,TGTGCCAGCAGCCAGGGACAGAACACTGAAGCTTTCTTT,CASSQGQNTEAFF
-,TRBJ1-1,TRBV11-2,-,TGTGCCAGCAGCTTACGGGGGGGAACTGAAGCTTTCTTT,CASSLRGGTEAFF
-,TRBJ2-1,TRBV10-3,-,TGTGCCATCAGTGGAGTCTCTAATGAGCAGTTCTTC,CAISGVSNEQFF
-,TRBJ2-3,TRBV6-1,-,TGTGCCAGCAGTGAACAATATACGCAGTATTTT,CASSEQYTQYF